The clone carrying this TCR beta chain showed up just a few times. Antigen unknown. The record originates from a study of cytomegalovirus exposure and HLA in healthy donors. Trimming took 5 bases from V and 6 from J; bases not matched to a gene: 7. CDR1 and CDR2 from the germline V gene are SGHTA and FQGNSA. The CDR3 has 15 residues. General observations from the study: Some TCR beta chains (164 of them) were listed as cytomegalovirus-associated. Based on reports, TCR beta sequences accurately predicted HLA-A and HLA-B alleles for most subjects.

The PCR ran on 60 Vbeta and 13 Jbeta primers. The assay was immunoSEQ multiplex PCR, and TCRdb's table has in-frame clones only and misses some. In the table there are roughly 170,000 clones, roughly 75% of which are singletons. This clonotype was sampled from a female donor in good health and CMV-seronegative. The V call is TRBV7-2, the J call TRBJ1-5; the match to TRBD1 covers 10 bases. Sequenced material: PBMCs. CDR3: CASSPGTGESQPQHF. The CDR3 DNA is TGTGCCAGCAGCCCCGGGACAGGGGAGAGTCAGCCCCAGCATTTT.